Following are 16 T cell receptor beta chains from one sample sequenced in a study of metastatic and nonmetastatic thyroid tumors (dated by TCRdb to about 2020). No treatment had been received by any patient before thyroid surgery. Libraries were prepared through PCR. The sample was run on an Illumina HiSeq 4000. Using fastp trimming at Q25 and MiXCR clonotype assembly, TCRdb reanalyzed the public sequencing data and kept in-frame beta chains. In this sample the table shows tens of thousands of clones, 9.5% to 13% of which occur a single time. The top ten clones comprise roughly 9% of the sample. Source material: blood. All receptors come from a male donor with papillary thyroid cancer or a benign thyroid nodule (not recorded which). Some clones in this sample may be carry-over from other donors' samples.

This clone has ten or more counts. A clone one base away is much larger, so this may be a read error. Other DNA sequences from this sample encode an identical CDR3 as well. V is TRBV6-2 or TRBV6-3 and J is TRBJ2-1; D gene ambiguous. CDR3 length: 13 residues. Germline V gives CDR1 MNHEY, CDR2 SVGEGT. CDR3 residues: CASTRAGRYEQFF. The CDR3 DNA reads TGTGCTAGCACCCGGGCCGGTCGGTATGAGCAGTTCTTC.

This clone was seen just once. A much bigger clone sits one base away, suggesting this may be a read error. Other DNA sequences in the sample encode the same CDR3. The rearrangement links TRBV20-1 to TRBJ2-4; D remains ambiguous. The CDR3 length is 18 residues. CDR1 and CDR2 from the germline V gene are DFQATT and SNEGSKA (reference sequence). V was shortened by 5 bases and J by 1 base, with 24 bases between the two germline ends. The CDR3 loop is CSAPAGDPTSRAKNIQYF. For the CDR3, the DNA is TGCAGTGCTCCGGCTGGGGATCCAACATCCCGGGCCAAAAACATTCAGTACTTC.

The table lists this clone with a few counts. The chain combines TRBV6-5 with TRBJ2-7; the D is unclear. The V gene's germline CDR1 is MNHEY and CDR2 SVGAGI. The CDR3 covers 14 residues. The V end lost 2 bases, the J end lost 1 base, and 9 bases lay between the germline ends. The DNA of the CDR3 is TGTGCCAGCAGTTACACTCAAACGTCCTACGAGCAGTACTTC. This encodes CASSYTQTSYEQYF.

This clone was picked up many times. The rearrangement uses TRBV28 and TRBJ1-3; tentatively, D is TRBD1 (5 bases). The CDR3 extends over 14 amino acids. V lost 10 bases and J lost 4, with 17 bases in between. Germline V lookup: CDR1 MDHEN, CDR2 SYDVKM. The CDR3 bases are TGTGCCACCTTGGGGGGTCCACCCGGAAACACCATATATTTT. Its protein is CATLGGPPGNTIYF.

The table lists this clone with many counts. The sample holds other DNA sequences that translate to the same CDR3. V gene TRBV28 combines with J gene TRBJ1-1, with 7 bases lining up with TRBD1. Germline V CDR1 and CDR2: MDHEN, SYDVKM. The length of the CDR3 is 15 residues. The trim removed 5 bases at V and 0 bases at J, leaving 6 bases unmatched. CDR3 DNA: TGTGCCAGCAGTGGCCTGGGACAGATGAACACTGAAGCTTTCTTT. Its translation: CASSGLGQMNTEAFF.

This clone was detected many times. The rearrangement joins TRBV5-1 to TRBJ1-4; tentative D call: TRBD1 (6 bases). Germline V gives CDR1 SGHRS, CDR2 YFSETQ. V shed 2 bases and J shed 0 bases, with 11 bases lying between them. The CDR3 spans 16 residues. The CDR3 here is CASSLGGSATNEKLFF. CDR3 bases: TGCGCCAGCAGCTTAGGGGGGTCTGCAACTAATGAAAAACTGTTTTTT.

This clone was seen many times. This sample includes further DNA sequences coding for the same CDR3. The chain employs TRBV5-1 and TRBJ2-3, with 9 bases fitting TRBD2. The V gene's germline CDR1 is SGHRS and CDR2 YFSETQ. The CDR3 covers 16 residues. V was pared by 5 bases and J by 1 base, with 8 bases of the junction left unmatched. CDR3 sequence: CASRREGRTRTDTQYF. Written as DNA, the CDR3 is TGCGCCAGCAGGCGGGAGGGCCGGACTCGCACAGATACGCAGTATTTT.

For this clone: Since a much larger clone is just one base distant, this may be a read error. The chain carries TRBV5-1 and TRBJ2-5; 7 nucleotides line up with TRBD1. The CDR3 has 15 residues. Germline V gene lookup returns CDR1 SGHRS and CDR2 YFSETQ. The CDR3 spells CASSLAGTARETKYF. Written as DNA, the CDR3 is TGCGCCAGCAGCTTGGCGGGGACAGCTCGAGAGACCAAGTACTTC.

This clone was recorded a few times. V and J are TRBV4-1 and TRBJ2-1; possibly TRBD1 or TRBD2 for D (6 bases each). Germline CDR1 is MGHRA and CDR2 is YSYEKL. V was pared by 1 base and J by 7 bases, with 17 bases between. The CDR3 extends over 16 amino acids. In DNA form, the CDR3 reads TGCGCCAGCAGCCAAGCCCTACAGGGAGGAGGGAATGAGCAGTTCTTC. Translated: CASSQALQGGGNEQFF.

This clone was recorded at least ten times. The chain is built from TRBV6-1 and TRBJ2-5; 10 positions agree with TRBD1. V shed 4 bases, J shed 5 bases, and the junction held 7 bases outside the gene matches. The CDR3 sequence is 15 residues long. Per the germline V gene, CDR1 is MNHNS and CDR2 is SASEGT. The CDR3, as DNA: TGTGCCAGCAGTGGGAAGGGACAGGGGATCGAGACCCAGTACTTC. It specifies CASSGKGQGIETQYF.

Note on this clone: This clone may be a read error of a much larger clone one base away. At the DNA level, this CDR3 is encoded by other sequences in the same sample as well. The V gene is TRBV9, the J gene TRBJ2-5; D not resolved. The V end lost 0 bases, the J end lost 5 bases, and 8 bases lay between the germline ends. The CDR3 is 13 residues long. CDR1 is SGDLS and CDR2 is YYNGEE in the germline V gene. The CDR3 spells CASSVGVVETQYF. CDR3 DNA sequence: TGTGCCAGCAGCGTAGGGGTGGTTGAGACCCAGTACTTC.

Many counts were recorded for this clone. The chain is built from TRBV7-8 and TRBJ2-7; either TRBD1 or TRBD2 may supply D (5 bases each). V lost 2 bases and J lost 2, with 10 bases in between. The germline gives CDR1 SGHVS, CDR2 FQNEAQ. The length of the CDR3 is 14 residues. Here the CDR3 DNA reads TGTGCCAGCAGCTTAACGGGACCAGCCTACGAGCAGTACTTC. This gives the protein CASSLTGPAYEQYF.

This clone came up many times. V gene TRBV19 combines with J gene TRBJ1-1; D call uncertain. This CDR3 comprises 15 residues. Trimming pared 4 bases from V and 5 bases from J, leaving 17 bases between. Germline lookup yields CDR1 LNHDA and CDR2 SQIVND (reference sequence). For the CDR3, the DNA is TGTGCCAGTAGTAGCTGGGCTTCCGGCGGGACTGAAGCTTTCTTT. This encodes CASSSWASGGTEAFF.

This clone was seen a handful of times. At one end the junction does not follow the germline gene, possibly because of a read error. The chain uses TRBV6-1 and TRBJ1-5; perhaps TRBD1 as D (5 bases). Per germline, CDR1 MNHNS and CDR2 SASEGT. This CDR3 is 15 amino acids long. The DNA of the CDR3 is TGTGCCAGCAGGCCGGGGACGGGGGGTAATCATCCCCAGCATTTT. Its translation is CASRPGTGGNHPQHF.

This clone has a count of ten or more. The rearrangement joins TRBV7-9 to TRBJ2-1; D tentatively fits TRBD1 or TRBD2 (5 bases each). Between the trimmed V and J ends, which lost 3 bases and 2 bases, there was a span of 8 bases. Germline lookup yields CDR1 SEHNR and CDR2 FQNEAQ (reference sequence). The CDR3 is 14 residues long. CDR3 residues: CASSFQGPYNEQFF. Written as DNA, the CDR3 is TGTGCCAGCAGCTTTCAGGGACCCTACAATGAGCAGTTCTTC.

There are many counts of this clone. The rearrangement joins TRBV11-2 to TRBJ2-3; D unclear. Germline V gene sequence: CDR1 SGHAT, CDR2 FQNNGV. V lost 2 bases and J lost 0, with 12 bases in between. The CDR3 has 16 residues. The CDR3 loop is CASSLYGSRSTDTQYF. The CDR3 DNA is TGTGCCAGCAGCTTATACGGTTCCAGGAGCACAGATACGCAGTATTTT.